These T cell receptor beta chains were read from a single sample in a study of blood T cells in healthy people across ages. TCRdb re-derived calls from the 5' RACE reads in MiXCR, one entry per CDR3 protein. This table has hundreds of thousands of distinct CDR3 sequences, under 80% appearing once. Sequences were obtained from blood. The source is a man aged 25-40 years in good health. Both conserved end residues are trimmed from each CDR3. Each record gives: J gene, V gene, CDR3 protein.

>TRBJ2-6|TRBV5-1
ASSRLAGGFQGANVLT
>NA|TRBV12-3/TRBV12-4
ASSQRRGSPYEQY
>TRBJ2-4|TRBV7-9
ASSPTGGLGKNIQY
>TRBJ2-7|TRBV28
ASSPSTGLHYEQY
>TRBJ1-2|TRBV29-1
SVEASGQGGYT
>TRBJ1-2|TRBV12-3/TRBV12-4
ASSPRVSNYGYT
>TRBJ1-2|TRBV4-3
ASSQAVGGFGYNYGYT
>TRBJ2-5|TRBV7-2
ASSLGGAGAKTQY
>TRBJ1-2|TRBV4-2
ASSPTEHNYGYT
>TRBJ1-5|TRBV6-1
ASSPGQAAGFYHPQH
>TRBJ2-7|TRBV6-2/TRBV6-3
ASSLADLGLTLDEQY
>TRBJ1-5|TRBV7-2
ASSRPGTANQPQH
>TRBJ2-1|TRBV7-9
ASSARLAGGNNEQF
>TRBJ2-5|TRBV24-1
ATSDFASRGRQETQY
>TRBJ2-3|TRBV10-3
AIGPGSDTQY